These 24 T cell receptor beta chains originate from one sample sequenced in a study of cytomegalovirus exposure and HLA in healthy donors. The primer mix had 60 Vbeta and 13 Jbeta primers. Produced via immunoSEQ multiplex PCR; TCRdb's table is partial and in-frame only. Recorded here are fewer than 150,000 clones; the top ten clones represent roughly 2.7%. The sequencing input was PBMCs. The receptors shown here come from a man in his forties or fifties in good health and CMV-seronegative.

The gene calls are TRBV27 and TRBJ1-2; 8 nucleotides line up with TRBD1. Germline V gene sequence: CDR1 MNHEY, CDR2 SMNVEV (reference sequence). V shed 2 bases and J 3 bases; nucleotides not matched to a gene: 11. The CDR3 is 17 amino acids. For the CDR3, the DNA is TGTGCCAGCAGTTTAATGGGACAGGATCCCGCAGACTATGGCTACACCTTC. Its translation is CASSLMGQDPADYGYTF.

The V and J genes are TRBV2 and TRBJ2-2, with a weak D call TRBD1 (5 bases). V lost 5 bases and J 1 base, leaving 8 bases between the germline ends. CDR1 and CDR2 (germline): SNHLY, FYNNEI. The CDR3 has 14 amino acids. The CDR3 coding sequence is TGTGCCAGCAGTTTCAGGGAGAACACCGGGGAGCTGTTTTTT. Protein sequence: CASSFRENTGELFF.

CDR3 nucleotides: TGCGCCAGCAGCCAAGATCTCGGGACACTTTCCTACGAGCAGTACTTC. The encoded protein is CASSQDLGTLSYEQYF. The chain joins TRBV4-3 to TRBJ2-5, with D maybe TRBD1 (6 bases). TRBJ2-7 explains the end of the DNA better; the J call may be wrong. The CDR3 is 16 amino acids. Germline lookup yields CDR1 LGHNA and CDR2 YSLEER.

The chain combines TRBV5-4 with TRBJ2-5, with 7 bases matching TRBD1. Germline V lookup: CDR1 SGHNT, CDR2 YYREEE (reference sequence). The V segment lost 3 bases and the J segment 1 base; nucleotides outside the gene matches: 3. The CDR3 consists of 14 residues. The CDR3 DNA is TGTGCCAGCAGCTCCCGGGACAGCCAAGAGACCCAGTACTTC. This gives the protein CASSSRDSQETQYF. The variable domain in full, with the rest retrieved from reference TRBV5-4 and TRBJ2-5, is ETGVTQSPTHLIKTRGQQVTLRCSSQSGHNTVSWYQQALGQGPQFIFQYYREEENGRGNFPPRFSGLQFPNYSSELNVNALELDDSALYLCASSSRDSQETQYFGPGTRLLVL.

The J gene is TRBJ1-5, the V gene TRBV5-1; 7 bases agree with TRBD1. Germline trimming cut 4 bases from V and 4 bases from J; bases unmatched to any gene: 5. The CDR3 spans 14 residues. In germline, CDR1 is SGHRS, CDR2 YFSETQ. CDR3 residues: CASSKTGQNQPQHF. DNA for the CDR3: TGCGCCAGCAGCAAGACAGGGCAGAATCAGCCCCAGCATTTT.

The chain has TRBV18 and TRBJ2-1; 11 bases agree with TRBD2. The CDR3 has 17 residues. Germline V gives CDR1 KGHSH, CDR2 LQKENI. V dropped 4 bases and J dropped 0; count of bases not matched to a gene: 5. In DNA form, the CDR3 reads TGTGCCAGCTCACTCGGACTAGCGGGCAGCTCCTACAATGAGCAGTTCTTC. Translating gives CASSLGLAGSSYNEQFF.

The chain carries TRBV5-1 and TRBJ2-5; 15 bases align to TRBD2. From germline, CDR1 is SGHRS and CDR2 YFSETQ. The CDR3 is 16 amino acids. Germline trimming cut 3 bases from V and 2 bases from J; bases unmatched to any gene: 2. CDR3 nucleotides: TGCGCCAGCAGCTGGGGACTAGCGGGGGGTCAAGAGACCCAGTACTTC. Translation: CASSWGLAGGQETQYF.

The chain uses TRBV28 and TRBJ2-3; a weak D match, TRBD2 (5 bases). V dropped 11 bases and J dropped 0 bases, with 9 bases sitting between them. CDR3 length equals 12 residues. The germline V gene encodes CDR1 MDHEN and CDR2 SYDVKM. This CDR3 is CAWGESTDTQYF. The CDR3, as DNA: TGTGCCTGGGGAGAGAGCACAGATACGCAGTATTTT.

The CDR3 DNA follows: TGTGCCAGCAGTCAAGGGACTAGCGGACAAGAGACCCAGTACTTC. This codes for CASSQGTSGQETQYF. The V call is TRBV5-8, the J call TRBJ2-5; 11 positions agree with TRBD2. Germline lookup yields CDR1 SGHTS and CDR2 YDEGEE. Trimming removed 5 bases from V and 2 bases from J; junction bases left unmatched: 5. The CDR3 has 15 residues.

The CDR3 reads CASSLDGTSYNEQFF. CDR3 bases: TGCGCCAGCAGCTTGGATGGGACATCCTACAATGAGCAGTTCTTC. The rearrangement uses TRBV5-1 and TRBJ2-1, with a tentative D call TRBD1 (6 bases). Germline CDR1 SGHRS, CDR2 YFSETQ. Trimming removed 0 bases from V and 1 base from J, with 8 bases in between. The CDR3 length is 15 residues.

The CDR3, as DNA: TGCGCCAGCAGCCAAGAAAGGACAGGGGCCTTTGAGCAGTACTTC. Amino acids: CASSQERTGAFEQYF. This sequence joins TRBV4-3 and TRBJ2-7; 9 bases are a match to TRBD1. This CDR3 has 15 amino acids. Trimming took 0 bases from V and 7 from J; bases not matched to a gene: 7. Germline V lookup: CDR1 LGHNA, CDR2 YSLEER.

V gene TRBV25-1 combines with J gene TRBJ1-3; TRBD1 matches 8 bases. V shed 11 bases, J shed 4 bases, and the junction held 10 bases outside the gene matches. The CDR3 runs 14 residues. The germline V gene has CDR1 MGHDK and CDR2 SYGVNS. The CDR3 loop is CAGRPDREGNTIYF. The CDR3 coding sequence is TGTGCCGGAAGGCCGGACAGGGAGGGAAACACCATATATTTT.

CDR3 residues: CASSSKTDQPQHF. As DNA, the CDR3 is TGTGCCAGCAGCTCGAAGACAGATCAGCCCCAGCATTTT. The rearrangement links TRBV11-2 to TRBJ1-5; possibly TRBD1 for D (5 bases). Trimming left V 4 bases short and J 5 bases short, with 9 bases between. Germline CDR1 reads SGHAT; CDR2 reads FQNNGV. This CDR3 has 13 residues.

J is TRBJ2-3 and V is TRBV9, with 14 bases lining up with TRBD2. The germline gives CDR1 SGDLS, CDR2 YYNGEE. V gave up 0 bases and J gave up 2 bases; unmatched junction bases: 5. The CDR3 is 18 amino acids. The CDR3, as DNA: TGTGCCAGCAGCGTAGAGGGACTAGCGGGGGCAGACACAGATACGCAGTATTTT. Residues: CASSVEGLAGADTDTQYF.

The genes are TRBV10-3 and TRBJ1-2, with 9 bases matching TRBD1. V lost 10 bases to trimming and J lost 3 bases; unmatched junction nucleotides: 6. Germline-derived CDR1 and CDR2 are ENHRY and SYGVKD. The CDR3 contains 13 residues. The CDR3 protein is CATRDREDYGYTF. The CDR3 DNA sequence: TGTGCCACCCGGGACAGGGAGGACTATGGCTACACCTTC.

The rearrangement uses TRBV29-1 and TRBJ2-1; 12 nucleotides match TRBD1. Germline-derived CDR1 and CDR2 are SQVTM and ANQGSEA. This CDR3 has 13 amino acids. J lost 6 bases, V lost 7 bases, and 4 bases had no gene match. This CDR3 is CSGRDRGLNEQFF. The CDR3 bases are TGCAGCGGCCGGGACAGGGGGCTCAATGAGCAGTTCTTC.

The J gene is TRBJ2-5, the V gene TRBV29-1; 9 bases fit TRBD2. This CDR3 contains 15 residues. Looked up from germline, CDR1 is SQVTM and CDR2 is ANQGSEA. The V and J ends lost 1 base and 5 bases, in that order; junction bases with no gene match: 8. Here the CDR3 reads CSVEVAGGLWETQYF. DNA of the CDR3: TGCAGCGTTGAAGTGGCGGGGGGGCTCTGGGAGACCCAGTACTTC.

V gene TRBV25-1 combines with J gene TRBJ2-5; D remains unclear. CDR3 length: 12 residues. Trimming left V 5 bases short and J 1 base short, with 5 bases between. The germline CDR1 and CDR2 sequences are MGHDK and SYGVNS. CDR3 protein: CASSQIQETQYF. The CDR3 DNA reads TGTGCCAGCAGTCAAATCCAAGAGACCCAGTACTTC. Looking up the rest from reference TRBV25-1 and TRBJ2-5 gives the full variable domain: EADIYQTPRYLVIGTGKKITLECSQTMGHDKMYWYQQDPGMELHLIHYSYGVNSTEKGDLSSESTVSRIRTEHFPLTLESARPSHTSQYLCASSQIQETQYFGPGTRLLVL.

V and J are TRBV5-1 and TRBJ2-7; 8 bases are shared with TRBD1. Germline V lookup: CDR1 SGHRS, CDR2 YFSETQ. The V segment lost 4 bases and the J segment 6 bases; nucleotides outside the gene matches: 6. This CDR3 contains 13 residues. The CDR3 region is CASSEDRVREQYF. The DNA for the CDR3 is TGCGCCAGCAGCGAGGACAGGGTCCGCGAGCAGTACTTC.

The genes are TRBV28 and TRBJ1-2; a possible D gene is TRBD1 (5 bases). V lost 2 bases and J lost 8, with 9 bases in between. CDR1 is MDHEN, CDR2 SYDVKM, per germline. The CDR3 spans 12 residues. The CDR3 region is CASSLAQGGYTF. CDR3 nucleotide sequence: TGTGCCAGCAGTTTAGCTCAGGGAGGCTACACCTTC.

The chain has TRBV4-2 and TRBJ1-2; a weak D match, TRBD1 (6 bases). Trimming took 0 bases from V and 8 from J, leaving 19 bases between them. The germline V gene has CDR1 LGHNA and CDR2 YNFKEQ. The length of the CDR3 is 16 residues. DNA for the CDR3: TGTGCCAGCAGCCAAGATGGGGGCAGGGAGTTGTTGGGCTACACCTTC. Residues: CASSQDGGRELLGYTF.

This chain links TRBV5-4 with TRBJ2-3; D not certain. The CDR3 is 16 residues long. Germline V lookup: CDR1 SGHNT, CDR2 YYREEE (reference sequence). Deletions cut 2 bases from V and 4 bases from J, with 17 bases between. CDR3 nucleotide sequence: TGTGCCAGCAGCTTACGCCTAGAAGGCACGGCAGATACGCAGTATTTT. Translated: CASSLRLEGTADTQYF.

This chain joins TRBV9 and TRBJ1-4; D unresolved. Trimming cost V 4 bases and J 7 bases, with 11 bases left between them. Germline-derived CDR1 and CDR2 are SGDLS and YYNGEE. This CDR3 comprises 13 residues. The CDR3: CASSPPLGEKLFF. The CDR3 nucleotides are TGTGCCAGCAGCCCCCCTCTAGGTGAAAAACTGTTTTTT.

The chain recombines TRBV7-2 with TRBJ1-1, with D unclear. The CDR3 has 13 amino acids. Trimming took 8 bases from V and 5 from J, leaving 15 bases between them. Germline-derived CDR1 and CDR2 are SGHTA and FQGNSA. The CDR3 loop is CASGGTTSTEAFF. The CDR3 DNA reads TGTGCCAGCGGCGGAACCACATCAACTGAAGCTTTCTTT.